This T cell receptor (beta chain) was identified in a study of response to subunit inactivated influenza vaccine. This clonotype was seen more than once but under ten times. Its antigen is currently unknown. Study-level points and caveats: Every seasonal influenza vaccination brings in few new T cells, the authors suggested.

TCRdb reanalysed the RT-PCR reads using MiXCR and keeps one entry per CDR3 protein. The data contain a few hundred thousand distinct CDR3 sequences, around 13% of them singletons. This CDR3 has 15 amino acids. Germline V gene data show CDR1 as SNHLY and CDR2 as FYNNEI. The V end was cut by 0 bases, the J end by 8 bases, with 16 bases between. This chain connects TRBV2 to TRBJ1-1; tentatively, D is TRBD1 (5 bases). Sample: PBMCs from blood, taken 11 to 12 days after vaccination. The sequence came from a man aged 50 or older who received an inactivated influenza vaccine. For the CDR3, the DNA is TGTGCCAGCAGTGAAGCGCAGGGCAGCCACTCAGAAGCTTTCTTT. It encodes CASSEAQGSHSEAFF.